This T cell receptor beta chain was sequenced during a study of Graves' ophthalmopathy and Graves' hyperthyroidism. Trimming removed 3 bases at V and 5 bases at J, with 7 bases between. The CDR3 consists of 12 residues. TCR beta CDR3 regions were amplified from RNA transcripts. In the first round, RT-PCR was carried out with HTBI primers, and a multiplex PCR formed the second round. TCRdb re-called the multiplex PCR reads with MiXCR, one entry per CDR3 protein. The profile shows around 660,000 distinct CDR3 sequences, about 40% of them singletons. This clonotype was found many times. The receptor comes from an adult man with Graves' ophthalmopathy. The source material was peripheral blood. The V and J genes are TRBV12-3 or TRBV12-4 and TRBJ2-5; D is uncertain. CDR3 DNA sequence: TGTGCCAGCAGTTTCTGGCGTGAGACCCAGTACTTC. Residues: CASSFWRETQYF.